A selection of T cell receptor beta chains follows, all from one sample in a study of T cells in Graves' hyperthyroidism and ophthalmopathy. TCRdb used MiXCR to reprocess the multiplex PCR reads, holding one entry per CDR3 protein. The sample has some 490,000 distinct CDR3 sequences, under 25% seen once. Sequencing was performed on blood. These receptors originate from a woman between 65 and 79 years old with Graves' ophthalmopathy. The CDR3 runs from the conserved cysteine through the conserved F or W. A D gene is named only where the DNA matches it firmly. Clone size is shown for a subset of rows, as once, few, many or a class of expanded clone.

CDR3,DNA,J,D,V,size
CAWGGFHASPLHF,TGTGCCTGGGGGGGGTTTCATGCTTCACCCCTCCACTTT,TRBJ1-6,.,TRBV30,.
CASSSGLSYEQFF,TGTGCCAGCAGCAGCGGACTGTCCTACGAGCAGTTCTTC,TRBJ2-1,.,TRBV7-9,.
CASSRSGGTGGFYEQYF,TGTGCCAGCAGTCGATCGGGAGGGACAGGGGGTTTCTACGAGCAGTACTTC,TRBJ2-7,TRBD1,TRBV6-1,few
CSARGGAGTLYNEQSF,TGCAGTGCTAGAGGTGGAGCGGGAACACTCTACAATGAGCAGTCCTTC,TRBJ2-1,TRBD2,TRBV20-1,once
CSARGGQAGTEAFF,TGCAGTGCTAGAGGGGGCCAGGCGGGCACTGAAGCTTTCTTT,TRBJ1-1,.,TRBV20-1,.
CAWMRRSYEQYF,TGTGCCTGGATGCGTCGATCCTACGAGCAGTACTTC,TRBJ2-7,.,TRBV30,few
CASSFNPAYEQYF,TGTGCCAGCAGTTTTAACCCAGCCTACGAGCAGTACTTC,TRBJ2-7,.,TRBV12-3/TRBV12-4,many
CASSASQVGGSPLHF,TGCGCCAGCAGCGCGAGCCAGGTGGGGGGCTCACCCCTCCACTTT,TRBJ1-6,.,TRBV5-1,.
CASAGYSGANVLTF,TGTGCCAGCGCAGGGTACTCTGGGGCCAACGTCCTGACTTTC,TRBJ2-6,.,TRBV6-1,.
CATRDPGTVRDTGELFF,TGTGCCACCAGAGACCCGGGGACAGTTCGTGACACCGGGGAGCTGTTTTTT,TRBJ2-2,TRBD1,TRBV24-1,.
CASSVTPTNWDSAYEQYF,TGTGCCAGCAGCGTAACCCCCACCAACTGGGACAGCGCCTACGAGCAGTACTTC,TRBJ2-7,TRBD1,TRBV9,few
CASSQTPRLENNEQFF,TGCGCCAGCAGCCAAACTCCGAGACTGGAGAACAATGAGCAGTTCTTC,TRBJ2-1,.,TRBV4-3,.
CASSPPRGRFYEQYF,TGTGCCAGCAGCCCCCCCCGGGGACGGTTCTACGAGCAGTACTTC,TRBJ2-7,.,TRBV11-2,many
CASSLRTGSYNEQFF,TGTGCCAGCAGCTTAAGGACAGGATCCTACAATGAGCAGTTCTTC,TRBJ2-1,TRBD1,TRBV7-9,many
CASSLTPNTEAFF,TGTGCCAGCAGTTTAACTCCGAACACTGAAGCTTTCTTT,TRBJ1-1,.,TRBV12-3/TRBV12-4,many
CASSPPGTLLEQYF,TGTGCCAGCTCACCACCAGGGACTCTTCTCGAGCAGTACTTC,TRBJ2-7,.,TRBV6-1,.
CASSVGGRVQETQYF,TGTGCCAGCAGCGTGGGCGGGAGGGTCCAAGAGACCCAGTACTTC,TRBJ2-5,TRBD2,TRBV9,.
CSARGQGTITEAFF,TGCAGTGCTAGAGGACAGGGTACAATCACTGAAGCTTTCTTT,TRBJ1-1,TRBD1,TRBV20-1,many
CATSDGPLYNEQFF,TGTGCCACCAGTGACGGGCCCCTCTACAATGAGCAGTTCTTC,TRBJ2-1,.,TRBV24-1,few
CASSYGQDRGGFTDTQYF,TGTGCCAGCAGTTACGGGCAAGACAGGGGTGGGTTCACAGATACGCAGTATTTT,TRBJ2-3,TRBD1,TRBV6-5,few
CATSIAAGNYEQHF,TGTGCCACCTCAATAGCGGCTGGGAACTACGAGCAGCACTTC,TRBJ2-7,.,TRBV27,.
CASTLGTDGYTF,TGTGCCAGTACCCTAGGGACAGATGGCTACACCTTC,TRBJ1-2,TRBD1,TRBV19,.
CASSLGQTRAYEQYF,TGTGCCAGCAGCTTGGGTCAGACACGAGCCTACGAGCAGTACTTC,TRBJ2-7,.,TRBV5-5,few
CASSSSSGSYNEQFF,TGTGCCAGCAGCTCCAGTAGCGGATCCTACAATGAGCAGTTCTTC,TRBJ2-1,.,TRBV7-8,few
CASSTSRGNYGYTF,TGTGCCAGCAGTACCTCACGGGGAAACTATGGCTACACCTTC,TRBJ1-2,.,TRBV12-3/TRBV12-4,.
CASSPLTGGGGEQCF,TGTGCCAGCAGTCCATTAACAGGGGGCGGGGGCGAGCAGTGCTTC,TRBJ2-7,TRBD1,TRBV3-1,.
CASSVTGTSEQYF,TGCGCCAGCAGCGTTACCGGGACCAGCGAGCAGTACTTC,TRBJ2-7,.,TRBV10-1,few
CASIAPLDTQYF,TGTGCCAGCATAGCCCCCCTAGATACGCAGTATTTT,TRBJ2-3,.,TRBV6-1,.
CASSFLSHSGNTIYF,TGTGCCAGCAGCTTTTTATCCCACTCTGGAAACACCATATATTTT,TRBJ1-3,.,TRBV7-2,few
CASSYELVWNEQFF,TGTGCCAGCAGTTACGAACTAGTATGGAATGAGCAGTTCTTC,TRBJ2-1,.,TRBV6-2/TRBV6-3,once
CASSQQGVSMQYF,TGTGCCAGCAGCCAACAGGGGGTATCGATGCAGTACTTC,TRBJ2-7,TRBD1,TRBV2,.
CSARSGRSYEQYF,TGCAGTGCTAGGAGCGGGAGATCCTACGAGCAGTACTTC,TRBJ2-7,TRBD2,TRBV20-1,.
CASSGIGTVHEQFF,TGTGCCAGCAGCGGGATCGGGACAGTCCATGAGCAGTTCTTC,TRBJ2-1,TRBD1,TRBV9,few
CASRPGTDVTQYF,TGTGCCAGCAGGCCCGGGACGGACGTGACCCAGTACTTC,TRBJ2-5,.,TRBV14,few
CASSLKSGKYEQYF,TGTGCCAGCAGCTTGAAAAGCGGGAAATACGAGCAGTACTTC,TRBJ2-7,TRBD2,TRBV5-4,.
CASGSTRGGYQPQHF,TGTGCTAGTGGTTCTACCCGTGGGGGCTATCAGCCCCAGCATTTT,TRBJ1-5,.,TRBV12-5,.
CASTKREGSYEQYF,TGTGCCAGCACAAAGCGGGAGGGGTCCTACGAGCAGTACTTC,TRBJ2-7,TRBD2,TRBV12-3/TRBV12-4,.
CASSQGALLYGYTF,TGTGCCAGCAGCCAAGGGGCCCTCCTCTATGGCTACACCTTC,TRBJ1-2,.,TRBV4-2,.
CASSQGGVTSPLHF,TGTGCCAGCAGCCAAGGTGGAGTGACTTCACCCCTCCACTTT,TRBJ1-6,.,TRBV14,.
CASSFGGTGGSNEQFF,TGTGCCAGCAGCTTCGGTGGGACAGGGGGTAGCAATGAGCAGTTCTTC,TRBJ2-1,TRBD1,TRBV7-6,.
CASSDPGSEAFF,TGTGCCAGCAGTGATCCAGGTTCTGAAGCTTTCTTT,TRBJ1-1,.,TRBV6-1,many
CASSCAKDYGYTF,TGTGCCAGCAGCTGCGCGAAGGACTATGGCTACACCTTC,TRBJ1-2,.,TRBV11-3,few
CASSLGSGFDSPLHF,TGTGCCAGCAGTTTAGGTTCCGGTTTTGATTCACCCCTCCACTTT,TRBJ1-6,.,TRBV27,many
CATSESPGGEQFF,TGTGCCACCAGTGAAAGTCCAGGGGGTGAGCAGTTCTTC,TRBJ2-1,TRBD1,TRBV24-1,.
CASSLDRGPYNYGYTF,TGTGCCAGCAGCTTAGACAGGGGGCCGTATAACTATGGCTACACCTTC,TRBJ1-2,TRBD1,TRBV7-9,.
CASTYRGAGNTEAFF,TGTGCCAGCACCTACAGGGGGGCTGGGAACACTGAAGCTTTCTTT,TRBJ1-1,TRBD1,TRBV28,many
CASSRTGDGETQYF,TGTGCCAGCAGCCGGACAGGGGATGGAGAGACCCAGTACTTC,TRBJ2-5,TRBD1,TRBV12-3/TRBV12-4,many
CSAAYPGQSYEQYF,TGCAGTGCCGCTTATCCGGGACAGTCCTACGAGCAGTACTTC,TRBJ2-7,TRBD1,TRBV20-1,.
CASSLFGTHYEQYF,TGTGCCAGCAGTTTATTCGGGACCCACTACGAGCAGTACTTC,TRBJ2-7,.,TRBV12-3/TRBV12-4,few
CSVESGYYGYTF,TGCAGCGTTGAGTCGGGGTACTATGGCTACACCTTC,TRBJ1-2,.,TRBV29-1,.